The 11 T cell receptor beta chains listed next were all sequenced from one sample in a study of cytomegalovirus exposure and HLA in healthy donors (dated by TCRdb to about 2017). Libraries were constructed by the immunoSEQ multiplex PCR assay. For the multiplex PCR, a mixture combining 60 forward primers for TCR Vbeta segments and 13 reverse primers for TCR Jbeta segments was used. TCRdb took over this immuneACCESS table, retaining in-frame rearrangements with V and J assigned. Such tables are incomplete; in checked studies, under half of the missing clones stem from an unresolved V gene, and the remainder is unexplained. This sample holds roughly 100,000 clones; 70% to 80% were observed only once. The ten largest clones capture approximately 7.7% of the sample. Sequencing input: PBMCs. The receptors were sampled from a female donor in good health and CMV-seronegative.

The chain couples TRBV7-3 to TRBJ1-1; possibly TRBD1 for D (5 bases). V lost 5 bases and J lost 3, with 19 bases in between. Germline CDR1 SGHTA, CDR2 FQGTGA. This CDR3 is built from 16 residues. The CDR3 DNA is TGTGCCAGCAGCCCCGTTGGGAGGGGTACGGACACTGAAGCTTTCTTT. The encoded protein is CASSPVGRGTDTEAFF.

The V and J genes are TRBV2 and TRBJ1-3; possibly TRBD1 for D (5 bases). The V end lost 4 bases, the J end lost 3 bases, and 7 bases lay between the germline ends. CDR3 length: 13 amino acids. From germline, CDR1 is SNHLY and CDR2 FYNNEI. CDR3 region: CASSGDSGNTIYF. CDR3 sequence (DNA): TGTGCCAGCAGTGGAGACAGTGGAAACACCATATATTTT.

The rearrangement joins TRBV7-8 to TRBJ2-7; D call uncertain. Trimming stripped 5 bases from V and 3 bases from J, with 17 bases between. The length of the CDR3 is 15 residues. Looked up from germline, CDR1 is SGHVS and CDR2 is FQNEAQ. DNA for the CDR3: TGTGCCAGCAGCCTGGGCCAGCCCCCCATCTACGAGCAGTACTTC. Protein: CASSLGQPPIYEQYF.

This chain joins TRBV28 and TRBJ2-3; D uncertain. Germline CDR1 is MDHEN and CDR2 is SYDVKM. This CDR3 is 15 amino acids long. With 5 bases removed from V and 2 bases from J, the gap between germline ends came to 14 bases. The CDR3: CASSPSGPYTDTQYF. The CDR3, as DNA: TGTGCCAGCAGTCCCAGTGGGCCTTACACAGATACGCAGTATTTT.

The chain carries TRBV18 and TRBJ2-7, with D possibly being TRBD2 (6 bases). The CDR3 is 13 amino acids. V gave up 4 bases and J gave up 5 bases, with 12 bases separating them. Germline values: CDR1 KGHSH, CDR2 LQKENI. CDR3 region: CASSRLVADEQYF. CDR3 bases: TGTGCCAGCTCACGGCTGGTAGCGGACGAGCAGTACTTC.

The chain recombines TRBV27 with TRBJ1-2, with 9 bases that match TRBD1. Germline V lookup: CDR1 MNHEY, CDR2 SMNVEV (reference sequence). V lost 0 bases to trimming and J lost 8 bases; unmatched junction nucleotides: 10. CDR3 length equals 16 residues. As DNA, the CDR3 is TGTGCCAGCAGTTTATCCCCCCCGCGACAGGGGGAAGGCTACACCTTC. It yields the protein CASSLSPPRQGEGYTF.

V and J are TRBV6-1 and TRBJ2-1, with TRBD2 as a possible D gene (5 bases). Germline assignment: CDR1 MNHNS and CDR2 SASEGT. The CDR3 has 16 residues. V was shortened by 4 bases and J by 4 bases, with 17 bases between the two germline ends. The CDR3: CASSVTWHGIYNEQFF. CDR3 bases: TGTGCCAGCAGTGTCACCTGGCACGGGATATACAATGAGCAGTTCTTC.

The chain couples TRBV30 to TRBJ1-1; no definite D call. The ends were cut back, 4 bases at V and 6 bases at J, with 12 bases in the middle. The germline CDR1 and CDR2 sequences are GTSNPN and SVGIG (reference sequence). The CDR3 runs to 12 residues. This CDR3 is CAWTRGRAEAFF. As DNA, the CDR3 is TGTGCCTGGACGAGAGGGAGGGCTGAAGCTTTCTTT.

V gene TRBV7-9 combines with J gene TRBJ2-3; 10 nucleotides align to TRBD2. Germline V gene sequence: CDR1 SEHNR, CDR2 FQNEAQ (reference sequence). CDR3 size: 15 residues. V shed 5 bases, J shed 1 base, and the junction held 3 bases outside the gene matches. The CDR3 nucleotides read TGTGCCAGCAGCCCGCTAGCGGGAGGCACAGATACGCAGTATTTT. This codes for CASSPLAGGTDTQYF.

The rearrangement uses TRBV5-1 and TRBJ1-2; TRBD1 is a possible D gene (6 bases). From germline, CDR1 is SGHRS and CDR2 YFSETQ. V was clipped by 0 bases and J by 0 bases, with 9 bases between them. The CDR3 has 15 residues. CDR3 residues: CASSLDRTANYGYTF. The CDR3 nucleotides read TGCGCCAGCAGCTTGGATCGGACAGCTAACTATGGCTACACCTTC.

This chain uses TRBV28 with TRBJ2-5, with a possible D match to TRBD2 (6 bases). The germline gives CDR1 MDHEN, CDR2 SYDVKM. The CDR3 is 13 amino acids. CDR3 protein: CACGKQMEETQYF. The CDR3 bases are TGTGCTTGCGGGAAGCAAATGGAGGAGACCCAGTACTTC.